Sequencing of this TCR beta chain was carried out in a study of monozygotic twins with inflammatory bowel disease. General study points: Variability may have been added to patient repertoires by differing immunosuppressive treatments. IBD patients, compared with healthy twins, shared fewer clonotypes with others (especially with disease activity).

UMIs incorporating a 6-nucleotide sample barcode were appended by means of template switching. After re-calling the 5' RACE reads, TCRdb lists one entry per CDR3 protein, DNA absent. The sample table sets out about 170,000 distinct CDR3 sequences. In the case of this clonotype: Its antigen is unknown.

The CDR3 length is 16 residues. Looked up from germline, CDR1 is SGHTA and CDR2 is FQGNSA. The TCR originated in a human donor with ulcerative colitis or Crohn's disease, or a healthy co-twin of an affected twin (not recorded which). J is TRBJ2-3 and V is TRBV7-2; the TCRdb D gene call, TRBD1, has no DNA to confirm it. The specimen sequenced was blood. The CDR3 is CASSYTGAGGTDTQYF. The whole variable domain, filled in from reference TRBV7-2 and TRBJ2-3, reads GAGVSQSPSNKVTEKGKDVELRCDPISGHTALYWYRQSLGQGLEFLIYFQGNSAPDKSGLPSDRFSAERTGGSVSTLTIQRTQQEDSAVYLCASSYTGAGGTDTQYFGPGTRLTVL.